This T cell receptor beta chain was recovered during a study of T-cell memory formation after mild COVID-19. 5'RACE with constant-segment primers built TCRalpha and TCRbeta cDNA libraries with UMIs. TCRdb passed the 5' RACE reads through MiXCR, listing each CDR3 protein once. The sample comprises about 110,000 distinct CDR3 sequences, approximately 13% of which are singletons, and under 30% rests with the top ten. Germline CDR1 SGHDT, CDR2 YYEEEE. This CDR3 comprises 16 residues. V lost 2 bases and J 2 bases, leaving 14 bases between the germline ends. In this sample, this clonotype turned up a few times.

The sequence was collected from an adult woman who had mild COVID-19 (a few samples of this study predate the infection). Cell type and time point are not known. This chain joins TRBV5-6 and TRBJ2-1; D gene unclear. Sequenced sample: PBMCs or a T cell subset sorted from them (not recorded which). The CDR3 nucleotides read TGTGCCAGCAGCTTACGCCCTCGGACCGCCTACAATGAGCAGTTCTTC. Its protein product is CASSLRPRTAYNEQFF.